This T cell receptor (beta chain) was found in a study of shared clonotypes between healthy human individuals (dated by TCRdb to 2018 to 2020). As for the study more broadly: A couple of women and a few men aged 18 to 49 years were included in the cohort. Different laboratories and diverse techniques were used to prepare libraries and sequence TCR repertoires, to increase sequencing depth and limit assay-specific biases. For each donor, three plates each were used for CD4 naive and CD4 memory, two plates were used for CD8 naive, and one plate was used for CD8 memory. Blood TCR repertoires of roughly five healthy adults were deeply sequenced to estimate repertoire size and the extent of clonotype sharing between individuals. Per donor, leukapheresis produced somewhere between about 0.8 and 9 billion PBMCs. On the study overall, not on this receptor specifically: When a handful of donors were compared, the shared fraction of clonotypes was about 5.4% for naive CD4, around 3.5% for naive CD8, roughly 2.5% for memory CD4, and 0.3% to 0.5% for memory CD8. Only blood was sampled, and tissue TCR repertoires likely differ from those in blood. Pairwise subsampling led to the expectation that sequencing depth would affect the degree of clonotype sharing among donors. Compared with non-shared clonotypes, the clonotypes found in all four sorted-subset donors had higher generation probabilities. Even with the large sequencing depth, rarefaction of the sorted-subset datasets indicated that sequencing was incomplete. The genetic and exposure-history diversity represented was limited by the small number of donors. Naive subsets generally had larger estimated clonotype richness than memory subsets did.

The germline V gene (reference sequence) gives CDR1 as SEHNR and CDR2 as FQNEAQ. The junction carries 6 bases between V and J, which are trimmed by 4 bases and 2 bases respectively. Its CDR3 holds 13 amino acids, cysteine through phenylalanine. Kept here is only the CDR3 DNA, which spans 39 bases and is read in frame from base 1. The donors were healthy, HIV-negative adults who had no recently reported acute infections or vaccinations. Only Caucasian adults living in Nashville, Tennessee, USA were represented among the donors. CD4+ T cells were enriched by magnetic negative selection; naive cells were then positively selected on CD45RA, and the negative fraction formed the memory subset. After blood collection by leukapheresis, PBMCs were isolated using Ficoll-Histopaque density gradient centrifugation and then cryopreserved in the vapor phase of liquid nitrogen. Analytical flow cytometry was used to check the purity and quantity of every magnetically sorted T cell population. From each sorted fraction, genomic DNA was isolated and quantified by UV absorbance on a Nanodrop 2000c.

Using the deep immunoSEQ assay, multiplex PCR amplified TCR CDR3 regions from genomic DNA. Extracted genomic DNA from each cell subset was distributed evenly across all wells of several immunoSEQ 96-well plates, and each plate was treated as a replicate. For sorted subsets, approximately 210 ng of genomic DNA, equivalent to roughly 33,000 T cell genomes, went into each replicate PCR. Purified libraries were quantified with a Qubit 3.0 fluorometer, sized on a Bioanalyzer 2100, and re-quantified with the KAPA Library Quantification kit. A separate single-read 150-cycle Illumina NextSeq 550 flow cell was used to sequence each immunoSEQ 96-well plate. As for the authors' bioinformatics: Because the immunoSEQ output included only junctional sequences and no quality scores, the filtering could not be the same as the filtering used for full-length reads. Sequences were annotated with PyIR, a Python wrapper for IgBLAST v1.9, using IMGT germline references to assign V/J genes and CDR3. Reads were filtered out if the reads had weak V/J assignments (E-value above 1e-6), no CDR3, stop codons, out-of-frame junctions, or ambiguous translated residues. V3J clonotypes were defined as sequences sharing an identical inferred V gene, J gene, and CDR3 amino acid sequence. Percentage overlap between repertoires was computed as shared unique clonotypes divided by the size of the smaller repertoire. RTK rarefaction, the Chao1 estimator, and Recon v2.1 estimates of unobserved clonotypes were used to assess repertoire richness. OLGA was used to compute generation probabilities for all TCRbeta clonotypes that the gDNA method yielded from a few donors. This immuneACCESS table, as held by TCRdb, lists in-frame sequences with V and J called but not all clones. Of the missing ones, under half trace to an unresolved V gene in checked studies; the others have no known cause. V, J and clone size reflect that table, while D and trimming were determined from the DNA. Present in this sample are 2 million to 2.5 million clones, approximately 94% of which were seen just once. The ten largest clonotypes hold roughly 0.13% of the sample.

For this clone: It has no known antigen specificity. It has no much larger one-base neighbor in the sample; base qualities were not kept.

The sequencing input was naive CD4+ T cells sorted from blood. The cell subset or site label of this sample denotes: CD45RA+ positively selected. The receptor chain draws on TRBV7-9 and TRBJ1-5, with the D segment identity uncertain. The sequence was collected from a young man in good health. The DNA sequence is TGTGCCAGCAGCTCGGAGGGCAATCAGCCCCAGCATTTT. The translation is CASSSEGNQPQHF.